This entry concerns a single TCR beta chain. Its antigen is still unknown. The sample originates from a study of cytomegalovirus exposure and HLA in healthy donors. There are 14 residues in the CDR3. Per the germline V gene, CDR1 is SNHLY and CDR2 is FYNNEI. Trimming cost V 6 bases and J 7 bases, with 13 bases left between them. Broader study findings: TCR beta chains numbering some 160 were designated cytomegalovirus-associated. V segments that were indistinguishable, TRBV6-2 and TRBV6-3 among them, were omitted from analysis.

PCR involved 60 Vbeta and 13 Jbeta primers. Method: immunoSEQ multiplex PCR; TCRdb's copy keeps in-frame clones and lacks some. The data show over 95,000 clones, 74% seen once. The V call is TRBV2, the J call TRBJ1-6; no clear D. What was sequenced was PBMCs. The sequence came from a human donor in good health. This CDR3 reads CASSAPNFNSPLHF. The CDR3 region has the DNA TGTGCCAGCAGCGCCCCAAACTTCAATTCACCCCTCCACTTT.